This T cell receptor beta chain came from a study of T cell responses to AZD1222 COVID-19 vaccine. On the study more broadly: Second doses were pooled across both intervals (about 4 or about 12 weeks). Study-level results: Regions left unmutated in variants are reportedly the target of nearly half of spike-specific TCRs. The number of AZD1222 recipients seropositive at baseline was only five to seven. Spike-specific TCRs gained breadth and depth after people received two AZD1222 doses.

Germline V gene lookup returns CDR1 MGHRA and CDR2 YSYEKL. V lost 0 bases to trimming and J lost 8 bases; unmatched junction nucleotides: 20. The CDR3 is 20 amino acids. About this clone itself: No antigen is known for it.

Profiling relied on immunoSEQ multiplex PCR, and the TCRdb table lists in-frame clones only, not all of them. The sample contains 100,000 to 120,000 clones, roughly 84% of which appear only once. The source is an adult in good health. This chain uses TRBV4-1 with TRBJ2-2, with 8 bases fitting TRBD2. The sequencing here drew on peripheral blood, taken on day 0 of AZD1222 vaccination. The CDR3: CASSQDPRSGRGALKGELFF. The CDR3 bases are TGCGCCAGCAGCCAAGACCCCAGGAGCGGGCGGGGGGCGTTGAAGGGGGAGCTGTTTTTT.